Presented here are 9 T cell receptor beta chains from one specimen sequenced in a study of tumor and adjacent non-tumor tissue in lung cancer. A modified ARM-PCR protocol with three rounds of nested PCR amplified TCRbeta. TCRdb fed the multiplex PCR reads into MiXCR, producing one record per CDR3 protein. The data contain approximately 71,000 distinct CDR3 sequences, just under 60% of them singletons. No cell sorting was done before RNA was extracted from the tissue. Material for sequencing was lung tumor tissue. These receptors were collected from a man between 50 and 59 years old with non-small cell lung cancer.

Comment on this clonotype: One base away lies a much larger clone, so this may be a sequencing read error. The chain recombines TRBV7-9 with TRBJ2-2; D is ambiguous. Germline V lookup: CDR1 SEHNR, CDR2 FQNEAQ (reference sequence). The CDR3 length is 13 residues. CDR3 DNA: TGTGTCAGCAGCTTAATGGGCACCGGGGAGCTGTTTTTT. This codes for CVSSLMGTGELFF. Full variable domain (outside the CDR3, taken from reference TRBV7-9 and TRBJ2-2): DTGVSQNPRHKITKRGQNVTFRCDPISEHNRLYWYRQTLGQGPEFLTYFQNEAQLEKSRLLSDRFSAERPKGSFSTLEIQRTEQGDSAMYLCVSSLMGTGELFFGEGSRLTVL.

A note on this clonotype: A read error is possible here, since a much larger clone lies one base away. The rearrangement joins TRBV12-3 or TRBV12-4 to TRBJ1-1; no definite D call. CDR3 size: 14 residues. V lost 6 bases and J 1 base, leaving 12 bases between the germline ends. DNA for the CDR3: TGTGCCAGCAGCCCCCGGCCAAGGAACACTGAAGCTTTCTTT. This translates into CASSPRPRNTEAFF.

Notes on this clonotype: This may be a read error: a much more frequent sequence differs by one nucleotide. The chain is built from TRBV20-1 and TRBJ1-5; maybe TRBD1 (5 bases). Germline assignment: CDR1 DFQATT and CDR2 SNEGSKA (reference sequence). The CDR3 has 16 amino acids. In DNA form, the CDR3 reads TGCAATGCTAGAAAACCCGGGACGGGTAGCAATCAGCCCCAGCATTTT. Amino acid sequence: CNARKPGTGSNQPQHF.

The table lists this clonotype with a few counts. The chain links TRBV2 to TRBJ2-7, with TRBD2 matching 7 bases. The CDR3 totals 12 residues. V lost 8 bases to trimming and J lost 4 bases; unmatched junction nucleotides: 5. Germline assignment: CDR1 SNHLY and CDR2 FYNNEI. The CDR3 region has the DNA TGTGCCAGCTGGCGGGGGATGTACGAGCAGTACTTC. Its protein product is CASWRGMYEQYF.

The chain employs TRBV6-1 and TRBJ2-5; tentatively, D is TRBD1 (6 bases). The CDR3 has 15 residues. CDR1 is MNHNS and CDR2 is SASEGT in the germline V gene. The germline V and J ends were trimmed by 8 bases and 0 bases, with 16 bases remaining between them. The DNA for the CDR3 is TGTGCCAGCGGTCGTACCCGGGACAACCAAGAGACCCAGTACTTC. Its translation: CASGRTRDNQETQYF.

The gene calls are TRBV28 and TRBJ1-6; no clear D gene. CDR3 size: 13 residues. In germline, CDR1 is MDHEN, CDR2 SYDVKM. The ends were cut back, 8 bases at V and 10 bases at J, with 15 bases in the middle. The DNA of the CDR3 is TGTGCCAGCGACGGGGAGTTGAACTCACCCCTCCACTTT. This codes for CASDGELNSPLHF.

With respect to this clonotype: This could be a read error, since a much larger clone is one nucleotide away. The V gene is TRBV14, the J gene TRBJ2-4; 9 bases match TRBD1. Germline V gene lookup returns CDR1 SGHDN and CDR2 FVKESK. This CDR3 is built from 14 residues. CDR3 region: CTSSQGTGLGIQYF. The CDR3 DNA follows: TGTACCAGCAGCCAAGGGACAGGGCTAGGCATTCAGTACTTC.

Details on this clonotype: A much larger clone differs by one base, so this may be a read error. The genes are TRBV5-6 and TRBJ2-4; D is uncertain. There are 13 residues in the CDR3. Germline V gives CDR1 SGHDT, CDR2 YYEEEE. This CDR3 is CDSSLLRTDIQYF. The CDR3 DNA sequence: TGTGACAGCAGCTTGCTCCGTACGGACATTCAGTACTTC.

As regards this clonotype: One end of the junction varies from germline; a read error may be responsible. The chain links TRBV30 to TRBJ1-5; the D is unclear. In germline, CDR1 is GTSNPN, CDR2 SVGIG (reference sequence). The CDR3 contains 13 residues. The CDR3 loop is CATSSQYNQPQDF. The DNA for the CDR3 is TGTGCCACGAGTAGCCAGTACAATCAGCCTCAGGATTTT.